A single sample gave rise to the 15 T cell receptor beta chains below, sequenced in a study of blood T cell repertoires in COVID-19. Assay: immunoSEQ multiplex PCR; the TCRdb copy retains only in-frame clones and omits some. The table lists tens of thousands of clones, 85% to 90% of them singletons. Sequenced material: peripheral blood. The receptor set was obtained from a man aged 70 or older with active COVID-19.

The chain has TRBV28 and TRBJ2-7; the D gene is possibly TRBD2 (5 bases). CDR3 length: 15 amino acids. CDR1 MDHEN and CDR2 SYDVKM come from the germline V gene. Between the trimmed V and J ends, which lost 5 bases and 2 bases, there was a span of 16 bases. CDR3 nucleotides: TGTGCCAGCAGTCTGCGCCGGGATCCTACCTACGAGCAGTACTTC. Residues: CASSLRRDPTYEQYF.

V gene TRBV19 combines with J gene TRBJ2-1, with TRBD2 identical over 10 bases. J gave up 6 bases and V 0 bases, and 5 bases lay outside the gene matches. The CDR3 is 16 residues long. CDR1 is LNHDA and CDR2 is SQIVND in the germline V gene (reference sequence). Written as DNA, the CDR3 is TGTGCCAGTAGTATAGATCGAGCGGGAGGGGGCAATGAGCAGTTCTTC. Its translation: CASSIDRAGGGNEQFF.

This rearrangement joins TRBV9 to TRBJ2-3, with TRBD2 matching over 9 bases. The CDR3 totals 18 residues. Unmatched junction bases numbered 16, after V lost 4 bases and J lost 4 bases. Germline lookup yields CDR1 SGDLS and CDR2 YYNGEE. In DNA form, the CDR3 reads TGTGCCAGCAGCCGTGTTAGCGGGAGTAGTGTTGATGCAGATACGCAGTATTTT. Its protein is CASSRVSGSSVDADTQYF. Looking up the rest from reference TRBV9 and TRBJ2-3 gives the full variable domain: DSGVTQTPKHLITATGQRVTLRCSPRSGDLSVYWYQQSLDQGLQFLIQYYNGEERAKGNILERFSAQQFPDLHSELNLSSLELGDSALYFCASSRVSGSSVDADTQYFGPGTRLTVL.

CDR3 protein: CASSSTSGSGPTQYF. CDR3 nucleotide sequence: TGTGCCAGCAGCTCAACTAGCGGGAGTGGGCCTACGCAGTATTTT. This chain links TRBV7-2 with TRBJ2-3; the match to TRBD2 covers 11 bases. Germline V lookup: CDR1 SGHTA, CDR2 FQGNSA. Unmatched junction bases numbered 8, after V lost 4 bases and J lost 8 bases. This CDR3 spans 15 amino acids.

The V call is TRBV30, the J call TRBJ2-2; 13 nucleotides match TRBD2. There are 17 residues in the CDR3. CDR1 is GTSNPN and CDR2 is SVGIG in the germline V gene (reference sequence). The J segment lost 1 base and the V segment lost 4 bases, leaving 6 bases of the junction unmatched. CDR3 protein: CAWNGLAGAGNTGELFF. The CDR3 DNA is TGTGCCTGGAACGGACTAGCGGGAGCGGGGAACACCGGGGAGCTGTTTTTT.

This sequence joins TRBV10-3 and TRBJ2-3, with 9 bases lining up with TRBD2. CDR1 is ENHRY, CDR2 SYGVKD, per germline. Unmatched junction bases numbered 3, after V lost 2 bases and J lost 0 bases. The CDR3 has 16 amino acids. CDR3 region: CAISETSGRSTDTQYF. CDR3 nucleotides: TGTGCCATCAGTGAGACGAGCGGGAGGAGCACAGATACGCAGTATTTT.

The chain uses TRBV5-1 and TRBJ1-2; 11 nucleotides agree with TRBD1. The CDR3 has 13 residues. With 4 bases clipped from V and 8 bases from J, the junction kept 4 bases outside the gene matches. Looked up from germline, CDR1 is SGHRS and CDR2 is YFSETQ. CDR3 in amino acids: CASSVGQGDGYTF. The CDR3 DNA reads TGCGCCAGCAGCGTGGGACAGGGGGACGGCTACACCTTC.

This clone has more than one count but fewer than ten. The chain carries TRBV28 and TRBJ1-6, with 7 positions matching TRBD1. Germline assignment: CDR1 MDHEN and CDR2 SYDVKM. The CDR3 length is 14 residues. The CDR3 region has the DNA TGTGCATACCAGGCAGGGGGATATAATTCACCCCTCCACTTT. Protein sequence: CAYQAGGYNSPLHF.

The chain recombines TRBV11-2 with TRBJ1-6; 10 bases map to TRBD1. V gave up 1 base and J gave up 9 bases; unmatched junction bases: 6. The CDR3 consists of 16 residues. Germline assignment: CDR1 SGHAT and CDR2 FQNNGV. The CDR3 nucleotides are TGTGCCAGCAGCTTAGGAGCGGGGACAGGGGTTTCACCCCTCCACTTT. Translating it yields CASSLGAGTGVSPLHF. Full variable domain (missing parts from reference TRBV11-2 and TRBJ1-6): EAGVAQSPRYKIIEKRQSVAFWCNPISGHATLYWYQQILGQGPKLLIQFQNNGVVDDSQLPKDRFSAERLKGVDSTLKIQPAKLEDSAVYLCASSLGAGTGVSPLHFGNGTRLTVT.

The V call is TRBV24-1, the J call TRBJ2-7; the match to TRBD2 covers 7 bases. The germline gives CDR1 KGHDR, CDR2 SFDVKD. V trimming: 3 bases; J trimming: 6 bases; junction bases outside the gene matches: 10. This CDR3 is 15 amino acids long. The CDR3 region has the DNA TGTGCCACCAGTGATCCGGCTAGCGGCCTTTCCGAGCAGTACTTC. Encoded protein: CATSDPASGLSEQYF.

V is TRBV15 and J is TRBJ2-5; D is undetermined. The CDR3 is made up of 18 amino acids. Germline CDR1 reads LNHNV; CDR2 reads YYDKDF (reference sequence). V was pared by 0 bases and J by 5 bases, with 22 bases between. The CDR3 sequence is CATSRDRSMGSGRETQYF. The DNA of the CDR3 is TGTGCCACCAGCAGAGATCGCAGTATGGGCAGTGGTAGGGAGACCCAGTACTTC.

CDR3: CASSIHKNTEAFF. The DNA for the CDR3 is TGTGCCAGTAGTATACACAAGAACACTGAAGCTTTCTTT. The chain joins TRBV19 to TRBJ1-1; unclear D gene. Germline CDR1 reads LNHDA; CDR2 reads SQIVND (reference sequence). The CDR3 length is 13 residues. Trimming cost V 2 bases and J 1 base, with 5 bases left between them.

The rearrangement uses TRBV5-1 and TRBJ1-4, with 7 positions matching TRBD1. V was pared by 4 bases and J by 5 bases, with 8 bases of the junction left unmatched. CDR1 and CDR2 (germline): SGHRS, YFSETQ. This CDR3 has 15 amino acids. The CDR3 loop is CASSPFGTVNEKLFF. DNA for the CDR3: TGCGCCAGCAGCCCTTTTGGGACAGTGAATGAAAAACTGTTTTTT.

The chain has TRBV20-1 and TRBJ2-5; TRBD2 aligns across 9 bases. J gave up 5 bases and V 3 bases, and 7 bases lay outside the gene matches. CDR3 length equals 14 residues. Germline V gives CDR1 DFQATT, CDR2 SNEGSKA (reference sequence). The CDR3 DNA reads TGCAGTGCTAGTGGTAGCGGGAGTGGGGAGACCCAGTACTTC. It codes for CSASGSGSGETQYF.

The CDR3 is CASSQEPSGGYEQYF. CDR3 in DNA: TGCGCCAGCAGCCAAGAACCTAGCGGGGGCTACGAGCAGTACTTC. The J gene is TRBJ2-7, the V gene TRBV4-3, with TRBD2 identical over 10 bases. The CDR3 is 15 amino acids. Unmatched junction bases numbered 2, after V lost 0 bases and J lost 3 bases. Germline loops: CDR1 LGHNA, CDR2 YSLEER.